The rows below give T cell receptor beta chains drawn from one sample of a study of T cell clonotyping in hematopoietic cell transplantation. Only in-frame clones appear in the TCRdb table, and some are missing; sequencing was by immunoSEQ multiplex PCR. This sample has roughly 30,000 clones, with approximately 94% found just once. Sequencing was performed on peripheral blood mononuclear cells, taken before stem cell transplant. All receptors derive from a man aged 50 or older with acute myeloid leukemia. Some clones in this sample may be carry-over from other donors' samples. Each CDR3 is given with its conserved first and last residue. The D gene is left open where the match is weak. Expanded clones are given a class, and other clones once, few, many or no size at all.

j_call	d_call	v_call	clone_size	cdr3_nt	cdr3_aa
TRBJ2-1	TRBD1	TRBV7-2	-	TGTGCCAGCAGCTTCGGAACAGGGGCTTCCAGCTCCTACAATGAGCAGTTCTTC	CASSFGTGASSSYNEQFF
TRBJ1-1	TRBD1	TRBV7-9	once	TGTGCCAGCAGACAGGGGGCCGAAAACACTGAAGCTTTCTTT	CASRQGAENTEAFF
TRBJ2-5	TRBD2	TRBV4-2	-	TGTGCCAGCAGCCAAGATCCAGCGGGGGCCACTGGGACCCAGTACTTC	CASSQDPAGATGTQYF
TRBJ1-2	-	TRBV9	once	TGTGCCAGCAGCTCAAGGGACGCTCGTAGCGGCTACACCTTC	CASSSRDARSGYTF
TRBJ2-3	-	TRBV10-3	-	TGTGCCAGTTACAGTATAAACACAGATACGCAGTATTTT	CASYSINTDTQYF
TRBJ2-2	TRBD1	TRBV10-2	-	TGCGCCAGCTCTCCCTTCCGGGACAGGGTTAACGGGGAGCTGTTTTTT	CASSPFRDRVNGELFF
TRBJ1-1	-	TRBV9	-	TGTGCCAGCAGCCCACAGGGTCGTACTGAAGCTTTCTTT	CASSPQGRTEAFF
TRBJ2-3	-	TRBV7-9	once	TGTGCCAGCAGCTTAGATTCGGGGGCCGACACAGATACGCAGTATTTT	CASSLDSGADTDTQYF
TRBJ1-5	TRBD1	TRBV6-1	-	TGTGCCAGCTCCCGGACAGGGCCCAATCAGCCCCAGCATTTT	CASSRTGPNQPQHF
TRBJ1-1	-	TRBV14	-	TGTGCCAGCAGCCAAGATCTTGCCGTTAATTCCATGAACACTGAAGCTTTCTTT	CASSQDLAVNSMNTEAFF
TRBJ2-7	TRBD1	TRBV29-1	once	TGCAGCGTGCGCCGGGGACAGGGCGGCGAGCAGTACTTC	CSVRRGQGGEQYF
TRBJ2-3	-	TRBV28	-	TGTGCCAGCAGTTTGGGCAGGGTCTCCGATACGCAGTATTTT	CASSLGRVSDTQYF
TRBJ2-3	-	TRBV19	-	TGTGCCAGTAGAAAAATATGGGGGGAGGATACGCAGTATTTT	CASRKIWGEDTQYF
TRBJ2-7	-	TRBV7-2	-	TGTGCCAGCAGCGTAGTAGGGACGCAAGCCTACGAGCAGTACTTC	CASSVVGTQAYEQYF
TRBJ1-1	-	TRBV4-3	once	TGCGCCAGCAGCCAAGAATTTGGGGGGCGAGGTGTTTGGGAAGCTTTCTTT	CASSQEFGGRGVWEAFF
TRBJ1-2	TRBD1	TRBV7-2	-	TGTGCCAGCAGCCGGCCGGGACAGGGCGGCTACACCTTC	CASSRPGQGGYTF
TRBJ2-7	-	TRBV27	-	TGTGCCAGCAGTTCGGGACGGAGATACCAGCAGTACTTC	CASSSGRRYQQYF
TRBJ2-1	-	TRBV5-1	-	TGCGCCAGCAGCTTGGCGGGACCGAACAATGAGCAGTTCTTC	CASSLAGPNNEQFF
TRBJ2-5	-	TRBV19	-	TGTGCCAGTAGTATAGGTGCGACTACTTACCAAGAGACCCAGTACTTC	CASSIGATTYQETQYF
TRBJ2-4	-	TRBV7-2	-	TGTGCCAGCAGTCGAGTCCCCCCCATTCAGTACTTC	CASSRVPPIQYF
TRBJ2-5	TRBD1	TRBV7-3	-	TGTGCCAGCAGCTCCGGGACAGGGGAGACCCAGTACTTC	CASSSGTGETQYF
TRBJ2-7	-	TRBV28	-	TGTGCCAGCACCCTTACCCCAGGGACCTCCTACGAGCAGTACTTC	CASTLTPGTSYEQYF
TRBJ2-1	-	TRBV6-1	-	TGTGCCAGCAGTGAAGCGAGCGTTGGTGAGCAGTTCTTC	CASSEASVGEQFF
TRBJ1-2	-	TRBV19	-	TGTGCCAGTAGTACAGAGATTGGACTTATCGCTAACTATGGCTACACCTTC	CASSTEIGLIANYGYTF
TRBJ2-5	-	TRBV10-3	-	TGTGCCATCAGTGAGGAACAAGAGACCCAGTACTTC	CAISEEQETQYF
TRBJ2-7	-	TRBV4-3	-	TGCGCCAGCAGCCAATTTGAGGGAGGCGGTTACGAGCAGTACTTC	CASSQFEGGGYEQYF
TRBJ1-6	TRBD1	TRBV6-5	few	TGTGCCAGCAGTTACTCAGGACAGGGGGCAAAGTCACCCCTCCACTTT	CASSYSGQGAKSPLHF
TRBJ1-6	-	TRBV30	-	TGTGCCTGGAGTGTAAATGGGGCAGGCTCACCCCTCCACTTT	CAWSVNGAGSPLHF
TRBJ2-3	TRBD2	TRBV9	-	TGTGCCAGCAGCCCTTCGACTAGCGGCACAGATACGCAGTATTTT	CASSPSTSGTDTQYF
TRBJ1-1	-	TRBV28	-	TGTGCCAGCGCCCCGTGGGGCCGGGTTGAAGCTTTCTTT	CASAPWGRVEAFF
TRBJ2-7	-	TRBV11-2	-	TGTGCCAGCAGCTTGGACAGGGACTACTACGAGCAGTACTTC	CASSLDRDYYEQYF
TRBJ1-5	-	TRBV2	few	TGTGCCAGCCGGGTGGGGGGCGCGGGCAATCAGCCCCAGCATTTT	CASRVGGAGNQPQHF
TRBJ2-7	-	TRBV11-2	-	TGTGCCAGCAGCTTCTCGAGCTACGAGCAGTACTTC	CASSFSSYEQYF
TRBJ2-7	-	TRBV6-6	-	TGTGCCAGCAGTCCCGTAACTAGCTCCAACGAGCAGTACTTC	CASSPVTSSNEQYF
TRBJ2-5	-	TRBV5-4	-	TGTGCCAGCAGCTCGGGCCCTCAAGAGACCCAGTACTTC	CASSSGPQETQYF
TRBJ2-3	-	TRBV19	-	TGTGCCAGTAGGTCGGTAGGTACAGATACGCAGTATTTT	CASRSVGTDTQYF
TRBJ1-1	-	TRBV11-2	-	TGTGCCAGCAGCTTAGCGGGAGGCACTGAAGCTTTCTTT	CASSLAGGTEAFF
TRBJ1-6	TRBD1	TRBV19	-	TGTGCCATCAACCGGGACAGTGGTTCACCCCTCCACTTT	CAINRDSGSPLHF
TRBJ2-1	-	TRBV2	-	TGTGCCAGCACCAGACCACGGGGAAAGCAGTTCTTC	CASTRPRGKQFF
TRBJ1-3	-	TRBV4-3	-	TGCGCCAGCAGCCAAGATATAAGAAACACCATATATTTT	CASSQDIRNTIYF
TRBJ2-3	-	TRBV19	-	TGTGCCAGTAGTATCGGGGGAACTAGCACAGATACGCAGTATTTT	CASSIGGTSTDTQYF
TRBJ2-3	-	TRBV5-1	-	TGCGCCAGCAGCTTGTCGGTTGCGGGATTAACAGATACGCAGTATTTT	CASSLSVAGLTDTQYF
TRBJ2-6	-	TRBV28	-	TGTGCCAGCAGTCCCTATCTCAGGGCTGGGGCCAACGTCCTGACTTTC	CASSPYLRAGANVLTF
TRBJ2-1	TRBD2	TRBV4-2	-	TGTGCCAGCAGCCAAGGATTGCGGGGGGTCTACAATGAGCAGTTCTTC	CASSQGLRGVYNEQFF
TRBJ2-5	-	TRBV5-1	-	TGCGCCAGCAGCTTGGGCGTACAGCAAGAGACCCAGTACTTC	CASSLGVQQETQYF
TRBJ2-7	TRBD2	TRBV4-3	-	TGCGCCAGCAGCCAAGAGCGGACTAGCGGAACATTTTACGAGCAGTACTTC	CASSQERTSGTFYEQYF
TRBJ2-3	TRBD2	TRBV5-1	-	TGCGCCAGCAGCCGGATCGGGGGGGGAAGCACAGATACGCAGTATTTT	CASSRIGGGSTDTQYF
TRBJ2-2	-	TRBV21-1	few	TGTGCCAGCAGCAAGGGTGGGACCCCTTCGAGGTCCGGGGAGCTGTTTTTT	CASSKGGTPSRSGELFF
TRBJ2-3	-	TRBV28	-	TGTGCCAGCAGTTGGGACAGCACAGATACGCAGTATTTT	CASSWDSTDTQYF
TRBJ2-2	-	TRBV5-1	-	TGCGCCAGCAGCTATAGCAGGGACACCGGGGAGCTGTTTTTT	CASSYSRDTGELFF
TRBJ1-6	-	TRBV6-1	-	TGTGCCAGCAGTGAAAGCCCGTGGGGTTCACCCCTCCACTTT	CASSESPWGSPLHF
TRBJ1-6	TRBD1	TRBV28	-	TGTGCCAGCAGAACAGGGGAAAGGTCGAATTCACCCCTCCACTTT	CASRTGERSNSPLHF
TRBJ1-1	-	TRBV14	-	TGTGCCAGCAGCCAAGATTTCGGCAGGGTGAACACTGAAGCTTTCTTT	CASSQDFGRVNTEAFF